This TCR beta chain was sequenced in a study of T-cell reconstitution after alpha-beta-depleted transplantation in children (dated by TCRdb to the mid-2010s). For context, the study as a whole: T-cell immune reconstitution after TCRalphabeta/CD19-depleted allogeneic hematopoietic cell transplantation in children was quantitatively tracked in the study by means of TCR repertoire profiling.

The CDR3, from cysteine to phenylalanine, totals 13 residues. Left in the record is the CDR3 DNA by itself, 39 bases read in frame from the first base. Via the germline V gene, CDR1 is SNHLY and CDR2 FYNNEI. Between the V and J ends, shortened by 8 bases and 5 bases respectively, the junction contains 15 bases. This clonotype was seen at least ten times. It lacks a known antigen. Base qualities are not at hand, and no much larger clone is one base apart. Receptor libraries were prepared by PCR. The reads were generated on an Illumina HiSeq 2500. Molecular barcoding was employed in the preparation of TCR libraries, with unique molecular identifiers being used to normalize TCRbeta repertoire quantification. TCRdb took the public reads, trimmed them with fastp at Q25, ran MiXCR for clone calling and kept in-frame beta chains. Here each entry gathers all rows of one CDR3 protein and keeps the most common genes and DNA. The sample records around 240,000 distinct CDR3 sequences, more than 7.5% of which are singletons. Approximately 5% of the sample is in the top ten clones.

The chain couples TRBV2 to TRBJ1-1; D gene: possibly TRBD1, on 5 matching bases. The input for sequencing was PBMCs from the stem cell graft donor, taken from the stem cell graft. The clonotype comes from a human donor who donated a stem cell graft to a child with SCID. The nucleotide sequence reads TGTGCCAGCCTCCCGGGGGGAAGGACTGAAGCTTTCTTT. Protein translation: CASLPGGRTEAFF.